These 29 T cell receptor beta chains came from one sample sequenced in a study of blood T cells in healthy people across ages. PCR was performed a second time for roughly 7 to 11 cycles using a sample-barcoded 5' primer and a J-beta primer mix. One entry per CDR3 protein, called by TCRdb with MiXCR from the 5' RACE reads. The profile covers some 1.1 million distinct CDR3 sequences, with around two fifths appearing a single time and 10% to 15% taken by the ten largest. Sequenced input: blood. These receptors originate from a man aged 18 to 35 in good health.

The rearrangement joins TRBV29-1 to TRBJ1-2, with D possibly being TRBD1 (6 bases). The CDR3 spans 13 residues. The V gene lost 6 bases and the J gene lost 6 bases, with 17 bases spanning the gap. Per germline, CDR1 SQVTM and CDR2 ANQGSEA. The CDR3 coding sequence is TGCAGCGTCATCTCAGGGGTTTCCGATGGCTACACCTTC. It encodes CSVISGVSDGYTF.

This clonotype appeared many times. V usage is TRBV15 and J usage is TRBJ2-3, with 7 bases matching TRBD2. V trimming: 3 bases; J trimming: 2 bases; junction bases outside the gene matches: 2. The CDR3 totals 14 residues. CDR1 LNHNV and CDR2 YYDKDF come from the germline V gene (reference sequence). Here the CDR3 DNA reads TGTGCCACCAGCAGTCTAGCGGTCACAGATACGCAGTATTTT. Translated, it gives CATSSLAVTDTQYF. The complete variable domain, with remaining parts taken from reference TRBV15 and TRBJ2-3, reads DAMVIQNPRYQVTQFGKPVTLSCSQTLNHNVMYWYQQKSSQAPKLLFHYYDKDFNNEADTPDNFQSRRPNTSFCFLDIRSPGLGDTAMYLCATSSLAVTDTQYFGPGTRLTVL.

The chain uses TRBV24-1 and TRBJ1-2; a possible D gene is TRBD1 (6 bases). Germline CDR1 reads KGHDR; CDR2 reads SFDVKD. V was pared by 0 bases and J by 8 bases, with 12 bases between. This CDR3 has 14 amino acids. CDR3 loop: CATSDLQTGSGYTF. DNA for the CDR3: TGTGCCACCAGTGATTTGCAAACAGGGTCCGGCTACACCTTC.

The rearrangement joins TRBV6-2 or TRBV6-3 to TRBJ2-1; D is possibly TRBD2 (5 bases). Germline lookup yields CDR1 MNHEY and CDR2 SVGEGT. This CDR3 has 13 residues. The germline V and J ends were trimmed by 5 bases and 9 bases, with 14 bases remaining between them. CDR3 coding DNA: TGTGCCAGCAGTGACATCGAGGGTAGTGAGCAGTTCTTC. Residues: CASSDIEGSEQFF.

The chain couples TRBV20-1 to TRBJ2-1; tentative D call: TRBD1 (5 bases). Trimming shortened V by 3 bases and J by 8 bases, and 11 bases separated the two germline ends. Germline assignment: CDR1 DFQATT and CDR2 SNEGSKA (reference sequence). The CDR3 consists of 12 residues. The CDR3 here is CSASLRADEQFF. CDR3 nucleotide sequence: TGCAGTGCTAGCCTCAGGGCGGATGAGCAGTTCTTC.

The chain links TRBV21-1 to TRBJ1-1; the DNA was not compared with TRBD1, the D call given in the table. TRBV21-1 represents a pseudogene. There are 15 residues in the CDR3. The CDR3 sequence: CASSSWGGCETEAFF. In nucleotides, the CDR3 is TGTGCCAGCAGCAGCTGGGGGGGGTGTGAGACTGAAGCTTTCTTT.

This clonotype was seen more than once but under ten times. The gene calls are TRBV7-2 and TRBJ2-1; D remains ambiguous. Trimming took off 2 bases at V and 6 bases at J, with 11 bases between the two ends. Per germline, CDR1 SGHTA and CDR2 FQGNSA. The CDR3 consists of 14 residues. CDR3 sequence: CASSLFSGPNEQFF. DNA for the CDR3: TGTGCCAGCAGCTTATTTTCCGGGCCCAATGAGCAGTTCTTC.

This rearrangement joins TRBV6-6 to TRBJ2-2; TRBD1 is a possible D gene (7 bases). V was shortened by 0 bases and J by 5 bases, with 10 bases between the two germline ends. CDR3 length: 15 amino acids. Per the germline V gene, CDR1 is MNHNY and CDR2 is SVGAGI (reference sequence). CDR3 protein: CASSYSTGRTGELFF. In DNA, the CDR3 is TGTGCCAGCAGTTACTCGACAGGGAGGACCGGGGAGCTGTTTTTT.

This clonotype was counted a few times. The V and J genes are TRBV12-3 or TRBV12-4 and TRBJ1-2, with 9 bases matching TRBD1. The CDR3 sequence is 15 residues long. The V gene end was trimmed by 8 bases and the J gene end by 7 bases; junction bases not matched to a gene: 14. In nucleotides, the CDR3 is TGTGCCAGCCGCAACTCGGGACAGGGAGGGAGTGGCTACACCTTC. This translates into CASRNSGQGGSGYTF.

This clonotype was counted only a few times. The chain has TRBV25-1 and TRBJ1-4, with TRBD1 identical over 10 bases. The V gene end was trimmed by 4 bases and the J gene end by 7 bases; junction bases not matched to a gene: 9. This CDR3 has 16 amino acids. Germline V gives CDR1 MGHDK, CDR2 SYGVNS. CDR3 bases: TGTGCCAGCAGTGCCGCCTCCGGGACAGGGGCTGAAAAACTGTTTTTT. It yields the protein CASSAASGTGAEKLFF.

The chain carries TRBV29-1 and TRBJ1-2, with D unclear. This CDR3 is 14 amino acids long. CDR1 is SQVTM, CDR2 ANQGSEA, per germline. V gave up 0 bases and J gave up 0 bases, with 8 bases separating them. The CDR3 DNA reads TGCAGCGTTGAAGATAATAGGGCTAACTATGGCTACACCTTC. Protein product: CSVEDNRANYGYTF.

The rearrangement links TRBV6-4 to TRBJ2-1, with D perhaps matching TRBD1 (5 bases). Looked up from germline, CDR1 is MRHNA and CDR2 is SNTAGT. This CDR3 is built from 15 residues. Trimming took 4 bases from V and 8 from J, leaving 18 bases between them. The CDR3 bases are TGTGCCAGCAGTGCTGGGGCCGCTGCAGGGCATGAGCAGTTCTTC. Translation: CASSAGAAAGHEQFF.

The chain carries TRBV6-2 or TRBV6-3 and TRBJ1-1, with D possibly matching TRBD1 (5 bases). The V gene lost 5 bases and the J gene lost 0 bases, with 22 bases spanning the gap. Germline V gene data show CDR1 as MNHEY and CDR2 as SVGEGT. There are 18 residues in the CDR3. The CDR3 protein is CASSAGPHRRFVNTEAFF. CDR3 nucleotide sequence: TGTGCCAGCAGTGCGGGGCCCCATAGAAGATTCGTGAACACTGAAGCTTTCTTT.

V usage is TRBV2 and J usage is TRBJ1-2; D uncertain. Trimming cost V 6 bases and J 1 base, with 12 bases left between them. Germline V gives CDR1 SNHLY, CDR2 FYNNEI. The CDR3 contains 14 residues. CDR3 DNA sequence: TGTGCCAGCAGGGGAAGCTATATTAACTATGGCTACACCTTC. Translation gives CASRGSYINYGYTF. The full variable domain, in which reference TRBV2 and TRBJ1-2 provide the parts outside the CDR3, is EPEVTQTPSHQVTQMGQEVILRCVPISNHLYFYWYRQILGQKVEFLVSFYNNEISEKSEIFDDQFSVERPDGSNFTLKIRSTKLEDSAMYFCASRGSYINYGYTFGSGTRLTVV.

CDR3 region: CASSLARTGDQPQHF. Written as DNA, the CDR3 is TGTGCCAGCAGCTTAGCGCGTACAGGAGATCAGCCCCAGCATTTT. The V and J genes are TRBV7-9 and TRBJ1-5, with a weak D call TRBD1 (5 bases). This CDR3 spans 15 amino acids. Trimming shortened V by 0 bases and J by 5 bases, and 11 bases separated the two germline ends. Germline CDR1 is SEHNR and CDR2 is FQNEAQ (reference sequence).

This clonotype was detected only a few times. The CDR3 region has the DNA TGTGCCAGCAGTTTATATCCGGGGATGAACACTGAAGCTTTCTTT. It yields the protein CASSLYPGMNTEAFF. This chain connects TRBV28 to TRBJ1-1, with D unresolved. The CDR3 totals 15 residues. The germline gives CDR1 MDHEN, CDR2 SYDVKM. V was pared by 1 base and J by 0 bases, with 9 bases between.

V and J are TRBV20-1 and TRBJ1-1; TRBD1 matches 7 bases. CDR3 length: 16 residues. The germline gives CDR1 DFQATT, CDR2 SNEGSKA (reference sequence). V was pared by 7 bases and J by 0 bases, with 14 bases of the junction left unmatched. CDR3 nucleotides: TGCAGTGTTACCGGGACAGAGAGTGGCGTGAACACTGAAGCTTTCTTT. Its protein is CSVTGTESGVNTEAFF.

This rearrangement joins TRBV20-1 to TRBJ1-5, with 9 bases identical to TRBD1. The CDR3 length is 15 residues. Germline V gene lookup returns CDR1 DFQATT and CDR2 SNEGSKA (reference sequence). Trimming removed 5 bases from V and 1 base from J; junction bases left unmatched: 6. As DNA, the CDR3 is TGCAGTGCTCTACAGGGGGCTTGGAGCAATCAGCCCCAGCATTTT. Its protein product is CSALQGAWSNQPQHF.

The chain couples TRBV28 to TRBJ2-3, with D perhaps TRBD1 (6 bases). V lost 1 base and J 1 base, leaving 12 bases between the germline ends. There are 16 residues in the CDR3. The V gene's germline CDR1 is MDHEN and CDR2 SYDVKM. This CDR3 reads CASSLFQGWGTDTQYF. The CDR3, as DNA: TGTGCCAGCAGTTTATTTCAGGGGTGGGGCACAGATACGCAGTATTTT. The complete variable domain, with remaining parts taken from reference TRBV28 and TRBJ2-3, reads DVKVTQSSRYLVKRTGEKVFLECVQDMDHENMFWYRQDPGLGLRLIYFSYDVKMKEKGDIPEGYSVSREKKERFSLILESASTNQTSMYLCASSLFQGWGTDTQYFGPGTRLTVL.

This clonotype was counted only a few times. The chain is built from TRBV20-1 and TRBJ1-4, with D hard to call. The CDR3 runs to 13 residues. Germline CDR1 DFQATT, CDR2 SNEGSKA (reference sequence). V was cut by 3 bases and J by 3 bases, with 8 bases left in between. This CDR3 reads CSASITANEKLFF. The CDR3 nucleotides are TGCAGTGCTAGTATCACGGCTAATGAAAAACTGTTTTTT.

The rearrangement joins TRBV5-1 to TRBJ1-2, with 8 bases matching TRBD1. Germline CDR1 SGHRS, CDR2 YFSETQ. This CDR3 is built from 15 residues. V was pared by 4 bases and J by 3 bases, with 8 bases of the junction left unmatched. The CDR3 here is CASSPSGQVDYGYTF. CDR3 nucleotide sequence: TGCGCCAGCAGCCCCTCGGGACAGGTTGACTATGGCTACACCTTC.

This clonotype was detected only a few times. The chain joins TRBV7-6 to TRBJ2-1; TRBD2 might be the D (6 bases). Germline V lookup: CDR1 SGHVS, CDR2 FNYEAQ. There are 17 residues in the CDR3. Deletions cut 5 bases from V and 4 bases from J, with 21 bases between. CDR3 in DNA: TGTGCCAGCAGCCCCTCCCTGGCGGGGATCGTTTACAATGAGCAGTTCTTC. This codes for CASSPSLAGIVYNEQFF.

This chain connects TRBV13 to TRBJ2-5, with D maybe TRBD1 (6 bases). Looked up from germline, CDR1 is PRHDT and CDR2 is FYEKMQ (reference sequence). The CDR3 is 13 amino acids. The ends were cut back, 5 bases at V and 3 bases at J, with 10 bases in the middle. In nucleotides, the CDR3 is TGTGCCAGCAGCCGGACAGCTAAAGAGACCCAGTACTTC. This encodes CASSRTAKETQYF.

The genes are TRBV6-5 and TRBJ2-7, with unresolved D. This CDR3 contains 15 residues. Between the trimmed V and J ends, which lost 2 bases and 0 bases, there was a span of 11 bases. Germline-derived CDR1 and CDR2 are MNHEY and SVGAGI. CDR3 coding DNA: TGTGCCAGCAGTTACGGGGTTTTAGCCTCCTACGAGCAGTACTTC. Encoded protein: CASSYGVLASYEQYF.

This clonotype was counted between two and nine times. This chain links TRBV12-3 or TRBV12-4 with TRBJ1-4; D gene unclear. V was cut by 5 bases and J by 8 bases, with 9 bases left in between. There are 12 residues in the CDR3. In DNA, the CDR3 is TGTGCCAGCAGTCAGAAACCCGAAAAACTGTTTTTT. This sequence encodes CASSQKPEKLFF.

This clonotype has a handful of counts. The chain recombines TRBV5-1 with TRBJ2-2; 10 nucleotides match TRBD1. The ends lost 4 bases at V and 5 bases at J; junction bases unmatched: 8. The CDR3 consists of 16 residues. Germline CDR1 is SGHRS and CDR2 is YFSETQ. CDR3 sequence: CASSRARQGATGELFF. DNA for the CDR3: TGCGCCAGCAGCCGGGCCAGACAGGGGGCAACCGGGGAGCTGTTTTTT. Combining the CDR3 with reference TRBV5-1 and TRBJ2-2 gives the whole variable domain KAGVTQTPRYLIKTRGQQVTLSCSPISGHRSVSWYQQTPGQGLQFLFEYFSETQRNKGNFPGRFSGRQFSNSRSEMNVSTLELGDSALYLCASSRARQGATGELFFGEGSRLTVL.

The CDR3: CASSQLQGSSKNIQYF. CDR3 in DNA: TGTGCCAGCAGTCAGCTTCAGGGGAGCTCCAAAAACATTCAGTACTTC. The chain joins TRBV27 to TRBJ2-4; D might be TRBD1 (6 bases). Germline V gene lookup returns CDR1 MNHEY and CDR2 SMNVEV (reference sequence). V lost 5 bases to trimming and J lost 2 bases, with 16 bases between them. The CDR3 totals 16 residues.

This clonotype has more than one count but fewer than ten. The genes are TRBV3-1 and TRBJ1-5; D not certain. V was clipped by 2 bases and J by 12 bases, with 14 bases between them. The CDR3 is 13 residues long. The germline V gene encodes CDR1 LGHDT and CDR2 YNNKEL (reference sequence). Here the CDR3 reads CASSQLTCRRQHF. The CDR3 DNA sequence: TGTGCCAGCAGCCAACTAACTTGCCGGCGCCAGCATTTT. The whole variable domain, filled in from reference TRBV3-1 and TRBJ1-5, reads DTAVSQTPKYLVTQMGNDKSIKCEQNLGHDTMYWYKQDSKKFLKIMFSYNNKELIINETVPNRFSPKSPDKAHLNLHINSLELGDSAVYFCASSQLTCRRQHFGDGTRLSIL.

The J gene is TRBJ2-3, the V gene TRBV5-1; D may be TRBD2 (5 bases). This CDR3 spans 14 amino acids. Trimming stripped 5 bases from V and 2 bases from J, with 12 bases between. Germline V gives CDR1 SGHRS, CDR2 YFSETQ. CDR3 in amino acids: CASRPDYYTDTQYF. CDR3 DNA: TGCGCCAGCAGACCCGACTACTACACAGATACGCAGTATTTT.